This T cell receptor beta chain was profiled in a study of cytomegalovirus exposure and HLA in healthy donors. Germline V gene lookup returns CDR1 MGHRA and CDR2 YSYEKL. Trimming stripped 4 bases from V and 4 bases from J, with 16 bases between. CDR3 length equals 15 residues. It was with 60 Vbeta and 13 Jbeta primers that the PCR ran. Clones were sequenced by immunoSEQ multiplex PCR, and TCRdb holds only the in-frame ones, with some missing. The sample comprises 150,000 to 200,000 clones, about 65% of which are singletons, and about 7% rests with the top ten. The sample holds many counts of this clone.

The chain couples TRBV4-1 to TRBJ1-2, with D unresolved. Source material: PBMCs. This receptor was obtained from a man aged 40-50 years in good health and CMV-seropositive. The CDR3 loop reads CASSPSLGEPYGYTF. CDR3 in DNA: TGCGCCAGCAGCCCAAGCTTGGGAGAGCCCTATGGCTACACCTTC.